The T cell receptor beta chain under discussion was sequenced for a study of blood T cells in healthy people across ages. It was with a sample-barcoded 5' primer and a J-beta primer mix that a second PCR of roughly 7 to 11 cycles was run. TCRdb passed the 5' RACE reads through MiXCR, listing each CDR3 protein once. The data contain about 1.5 million distinct CDR3 sequences, around 42% of them singletons. This CDR3 has 13 amino acids. Trimming removed 7 bases at V and 2 bases at J, with 8 bases between. The germline gives CDR1 MDHEN, CDR2 SYDVKM. Samples had at least 6.5 million PBMCs isolated from them.

Sequenced material: blood. The source of this sequence is a woman between 18 and 29 years old in good health. J is TRBJ2-2 and V is TRBV28; possibly TRBD2 for D (5 bases). CDR3: CASKSSNTGELFF. As DNA, the CDR3 is TGTGCCAGCAAATCTAGCAACACCGGGGAGCTGTTTTTT.